This T cell receptor beta chain was recorded in a study of OX40 agonist ivuxolimab in advanced cancers. Some background on the complete study: Ivuxolimab was a fully human IgG2 agonistic monoclonal antibody targeting the costimulatory receptor OX40 (CD134). Intravenous ivuxolimab was administered to patients every 2 weeks at six dose levels: 0.01, 0.1, 0.3, 1.5, 3 and 10 mg/kg. Among the roughly 54 dose-escalation patients, some 20 had hepatocellular carcinoma, approximately 15 melanoma, 9 renal cell carcinoma and 9 head and neck cancer. A male proportion of 70% to 90% and a mean age of about 60 years, ranging from roughly 23 to 85, were recorded for the dose-escalation cohort. Prior anti-PD-1, anti-PD-L1 or anti-CTLA-4 therapy was permitted, and checkpoint inhibitors had been received by more than 35% of dose-escalation patients. Partial responses were achieved by three dose-escalation patients, of whom one had hepatocellular carcinoma and two had cutaneous melanoma. Peripheral TCRbeta sequencing aimed to test whether ivuxolimab altered TCR sequence diversity and caused clonal T-cell expansion. The paper covers the monotherapy dose-escalation part of the phase I ivuxolimab trial, which included N = 52 patients.

General conclusions and limits of the study: At doses of 0.1 to 3.0 mg/kg, clonal expansion of both CD4+ and CD8+ blood T cells was observed from baseline to week 6. Low levels of normalized T-cell clonal expansion were also seen in some patients who did not respond. After ivuxolimab, more expanded clones were found on average in CD8+ T cells than in CD4+ T cells. Partial responders in the 0.1-3.0 mg/kg groups had among the lowest normalized peripheral clonal expansion, especially among CD8+ T cells. The antigen specificity of the clonally expanded peripheral T cells was not determined.

Trimming takes 4 bases off V and 8 bases off J; junction bases not matched to a gene: 25. The germline V gene sets CDR1 to MNHGY and CDR2 to SAAAGT. The cysteine opens and the phenylalanine closes a CDR3 of 19 amino acids. The DNA shown is the 57-base CDR3, in frame from base 1. The immunoSEQ Assay was used for sequencing of TCRbeta CDR3 regions. Not all clones reach the TCRdb copy of this immuneACCESS table, which keeps in-frame sequences only. Checked studies attribute under half of the gap to unresolved V genes and leave the rest unexplained. Across this sample there are 1,200 or so clones, with under 80% seen only once. Together, the top ten hold about 8.4% of the sample. Regarding this clone: The clone's antigen remains unknown. Base qualities are not at hand, and no much larger clone is one base apart.

Patients with autoimmune disease history or receiving systemic immunosuppression were excluded from the trial. The samples were taken from a phase I, first-in-human, multicenter, open-label dose-escalation trial of ivuxolimab. Adults with locally advanced or metastatic head and neck squamous cell, hepatocellular, melanoma or renal cell carcinoma were enrolled in the trial. This receptor was identified in an adult with an advanced solid tumor such as melanoma, head and neck, liver or kidney cancer. The V and J segments used are TRBV6-8 and TRBJ1-2; 7 bases in the junction line up with TRBD1. The material was obtained in a trial of the OX40 agonist ivuxolimab. The DNA is as follows: TGTGCCAGCAGTTTTCCCCTATCACTGTACGACGGGACAGCGGACGGCTACACCTTC. This encodes CASSFPLSLYDGTADGYTF.